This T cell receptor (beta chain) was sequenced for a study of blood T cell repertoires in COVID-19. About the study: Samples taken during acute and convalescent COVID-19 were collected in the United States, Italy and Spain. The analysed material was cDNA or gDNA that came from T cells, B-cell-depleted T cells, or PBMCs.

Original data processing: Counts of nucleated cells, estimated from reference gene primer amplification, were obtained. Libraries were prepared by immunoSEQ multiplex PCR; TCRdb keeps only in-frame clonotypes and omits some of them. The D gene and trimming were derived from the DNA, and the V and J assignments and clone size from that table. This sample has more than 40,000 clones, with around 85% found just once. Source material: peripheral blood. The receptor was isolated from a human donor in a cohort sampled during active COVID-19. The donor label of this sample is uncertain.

The CDR3 coding sequence is TGTGCCAGCAGTGGAGGGGGGACAGGGGACACCGGGGAGCTGTTTTTT. This encodes CASSGGGTGDTGELFF. This chain joins TRBV28 and TRBJ2-2; TRBD1 matches 10 bases. The V gene's germline CDR1 is MDHEN and CDR2 SYDVKM. The ends lost 5 bases at V and 3 bases at J; junction bases unmatched: 6. CDR3 size: 16 residues.